This T cell receptor (beta chain) was found in a study of T cell responses to AZD1222 COVID-19 vaccine. General study findings and limits: Clonal diversity may have been underestimated, and the donors were mostly white British, with more females than males. Within unmutated variant regions lay the reported targets of nearly half of spike-specific TCRs.

Libraries were prepared by immunoSEQ multiplex PCR; TCRdb keeps only in-frame clonotypes and omits some of them. There are under 150,000 clones in the sample; about 92% occur only once, and over 2.5% lies in the top ten. CDR1 and CDR2 from the germline V gene are MDHEN and SYDVKM. The ends lost 5 bases at V and 5 bases at J; junction bases unmatched: 11. The CDR3 is 15 residues long. Details on this clone: Its antigen is unknown.

The specimen was peripheral blood, collected on day 0 of AZD1222 vaccination. The rearrangement links TRBV28 to TRBJ2-5; TRBD2 matches at 7 bases. The origin of this receptor is an adult in good health. Here the CDR3 reads CASSLLAGGSETQYF. CDR3 coding DNA: TGTGCCAGCAGTCTATTAGCGGGTGGGTCGGAGACCCAGTACTTC.